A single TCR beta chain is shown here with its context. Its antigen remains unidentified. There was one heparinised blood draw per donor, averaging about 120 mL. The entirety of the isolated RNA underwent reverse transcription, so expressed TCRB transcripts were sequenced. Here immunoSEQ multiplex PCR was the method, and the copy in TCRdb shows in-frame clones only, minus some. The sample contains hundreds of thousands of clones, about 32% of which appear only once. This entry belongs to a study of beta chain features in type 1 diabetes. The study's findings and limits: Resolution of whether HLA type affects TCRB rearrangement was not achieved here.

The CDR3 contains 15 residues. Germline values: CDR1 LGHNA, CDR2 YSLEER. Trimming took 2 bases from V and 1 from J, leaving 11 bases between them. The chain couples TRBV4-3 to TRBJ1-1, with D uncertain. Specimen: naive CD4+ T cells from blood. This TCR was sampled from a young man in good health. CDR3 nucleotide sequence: TGCGCCAGCAGCCAAAGGGCATATGAGAACACTGAAGCTTTCTTT. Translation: CASSQRAYENTEAFF.